This T cell receptor (beta chain) was profiled in a study of patients and donors after allogeneic stem cell transplantation. V trimming: 3 bases; J trimming: 5 bases; junction bases outside the gene matches: 6. The CDR3 totals 15 residues. Germline CDR1 MNHEY, CDR2 SMNVEV (reference sequence). TCRdb used MiXCR to reprocess the RT-PCR reads, holding one entry per CDR3 protein. The profile shows approximately 430,000 distinct CDR3 sequences, roughly 16% of them singletons. V gene TRBV27 combines with J gene TRBJ2-1; 8 bases align to TRBD2. Sequenced material: blood, either unsorted or a sorted T cell fraction (not recorded which). This TCR came from a human donor who was either an allogeneic HSCT recipient or a stem cell or donor lymphocyte infusion donor (not recorded which). It is not recorded whose cells these are; they may come from a transplant donor. CDR3: CASSLFGLANNEQFF. DNA for the CDR3: TGTGCCAGCAGTTTGTTCGGACTAGCCAACAATGAGCAGTTCTTC.